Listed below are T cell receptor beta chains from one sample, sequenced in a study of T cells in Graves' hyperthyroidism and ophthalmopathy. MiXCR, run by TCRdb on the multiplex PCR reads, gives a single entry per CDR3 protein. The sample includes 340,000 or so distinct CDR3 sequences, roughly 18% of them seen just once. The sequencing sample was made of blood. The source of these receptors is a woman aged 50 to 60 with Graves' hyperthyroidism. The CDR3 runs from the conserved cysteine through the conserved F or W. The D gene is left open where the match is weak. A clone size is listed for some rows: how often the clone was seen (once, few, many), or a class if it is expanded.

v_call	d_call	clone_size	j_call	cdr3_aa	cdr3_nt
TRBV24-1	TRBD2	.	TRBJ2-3	CATSDGVAGEVDTQYF	TGTGCCACCAGTGATGGGGTAGCGGGAGAGGTAGATACGCAGTATTTT
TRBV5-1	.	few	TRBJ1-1	CASKEQGGVTEAFF	TGCGCCAGCAAAGAACAGGGTGGGGTCACTGAAGCTTTCTTT
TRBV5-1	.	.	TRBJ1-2	CASSFGGHYGYTF	TGCGCCAGCAGCTTTGGGGGACACTATGGCTACACCTTC
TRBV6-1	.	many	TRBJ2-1	CASSDDRLGHNEQFF	TGTGCCAGCAGTGATGACCGACTAGGACACAATGAGCAGTTCTTC
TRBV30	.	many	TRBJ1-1	CAWSRQTNTEAFF	TGTGCCTGGAGTCGGCAGACGAACACTGAAGCTTTCTTT
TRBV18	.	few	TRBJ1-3	CASFRLRTDYSGNTIYF	TGTGCCAGCTTCAGGCTGAGGACAGACTACTCTGGAAACACCATATATTTT
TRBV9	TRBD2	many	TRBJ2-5	CASSVGGTSGGRQETQYF	TGTGCCAGCAGCGTAGGAGGGACTAGCGGGGGTCGACAAGAGACCCAGTACTTC
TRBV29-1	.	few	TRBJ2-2	CSVEGPSNTGELFF	TGCAGCGTTGAAGGGCCGAGTAACACCGGGGAGCTGTTTTTT
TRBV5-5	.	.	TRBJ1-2	CASSLEHGGEGGYTF	TGTGCCAGCAGCTTGGAGCATGGGGGAGAGGGGGGCTACACCTTC
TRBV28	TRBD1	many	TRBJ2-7	CASSPTRTGGWTYEQYF	TGTGCCAGCAGTCCCACCCGGACAGGGGGGTGGACCTACGAGCAGTACTTC
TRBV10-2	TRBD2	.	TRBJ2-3	CASSDAPGTSRDTQYF	TGCGCCAGCAGTGACGCACCCGGGACTAGCCGAGATACGCAGTATTTT
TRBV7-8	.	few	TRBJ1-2	CASSLLGGFGYTF	TGTGCCAGCAGCTTACTCGGGGGTTTCGGCTACACCTTC
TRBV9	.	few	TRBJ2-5	CASSTSGLHQETQYF	TGTGCCAGCAGCACCTCAGGACTTCACCAAGAGACCCAGTACTTC
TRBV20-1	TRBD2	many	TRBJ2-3	CSAPGLAGPTDTQYF	TGCAGTGCCCCGGGACTAGCGGGACCCACAGATACGCAGTATTTT
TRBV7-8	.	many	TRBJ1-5	CASSLATQISNQPQHF	TGTGCCAGCAGCTTAGCGACACAGATTAGCAATCAGCCCCAGCATTTT
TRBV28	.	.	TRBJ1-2	CASWDTFYGYTF	TGTGCCAGCTGGGACACCTTCTATGGCTACACCTTC
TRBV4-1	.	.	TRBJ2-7	CASSPPGTPSYEQYF	TGCGCCAGCAGCCCCCCCGGGACTCCTTCCTACGAGCAGTACTTC
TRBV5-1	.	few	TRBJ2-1	CASRHYPGTTSYNEQFF	TGCGCCAGCAGACACTATCCCGGGACCACTTCCTACAATGAGCAGTTCTTC
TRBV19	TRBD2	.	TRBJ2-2	CASSIKERGTHANTGELFF	TGTGCCAGTAGTATTAAAGAGCGGGGCACGCACGCGAACACCGGGGAGCTGTTTTTT
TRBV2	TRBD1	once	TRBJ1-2	CASSEGTGGAGGYTF	TGTGCCAGCAGTGAAGGGACAGGGGGCGCGGGGGGCTACACCTTC
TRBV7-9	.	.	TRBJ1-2	CATTPSGSPHGYTF	TGTGCCACCACCCCCTCAGGGTCCCCCCATGGCTACACCTTC
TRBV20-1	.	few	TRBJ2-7	CSARVPYSGYEQYF	TGCAGTGCTAGGGTCCCCTACTCGGGCTACGAGCAGTACTTC
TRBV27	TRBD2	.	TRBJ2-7	CASRPLAGAYEQYF	TGTGCCAGCAGACCACTAGCGGGAGCCTACGAGCAGTACTTC
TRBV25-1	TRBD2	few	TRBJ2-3	CASSESVGGESTDTQYF	TGTGCCAGCAGTGAATCGGTCGGGGGGGAATCCACAGATACGCAGTATTTT
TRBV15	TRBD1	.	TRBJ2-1	CATSGPDRVFSNEQFF	TGTGCCACCAGCGGCCCAGACAGGGTGTTTAGCAATGAGCAGTTCTTC
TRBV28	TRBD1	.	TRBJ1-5	CASSRPTGTGRETQHF	TGTGCCAGCAGCCGACCCACCGGGACAGGGCGGGAGACCCAGCATTTT
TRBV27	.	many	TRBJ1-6	CASTMGHGGSPLHF	TGTGCCAGCACAATGGGACACGGTGGTTCACCCCTCCACTTT
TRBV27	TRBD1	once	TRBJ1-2	CASGQGYGYTF	TGTGCCAGCGGACAGGGCTATGGCTACACCTTC
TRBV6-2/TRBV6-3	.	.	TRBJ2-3	CASSYPGGVDTQYF	TGTGCCAGCAGTTACCCTGGGGGTGTAGATACGCAGTATTTT
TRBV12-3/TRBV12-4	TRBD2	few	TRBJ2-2	CASKRGTGELFF	TGTGCCAGCAAGCGGGGCACCGGGGAGCTGTTTTTT
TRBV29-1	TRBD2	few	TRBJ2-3	CSVEDLAGGITDTQYF	TGCAGCGTTGAAGACTTAGCGGGGGGAATCACAGATACGCAGTATTTT
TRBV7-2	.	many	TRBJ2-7	CASSLAVGAIYEQYF	TGTGCCAGCAGCCTAGCTGTGGGGGCAATCTACGAGCAGTACTTC
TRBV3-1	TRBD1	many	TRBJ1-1	CASISRDRDTEAFF	TGTGCCAGTATCTCCCGGGACAGGGATACTGAAGCTTTCTTT